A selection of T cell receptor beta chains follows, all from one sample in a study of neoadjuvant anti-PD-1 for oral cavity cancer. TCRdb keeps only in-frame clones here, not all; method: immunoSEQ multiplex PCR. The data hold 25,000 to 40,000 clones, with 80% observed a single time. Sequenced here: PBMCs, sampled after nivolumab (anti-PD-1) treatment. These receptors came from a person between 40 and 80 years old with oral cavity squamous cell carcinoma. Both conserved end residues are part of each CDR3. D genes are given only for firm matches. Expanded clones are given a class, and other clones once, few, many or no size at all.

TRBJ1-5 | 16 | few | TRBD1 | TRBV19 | CASLTGTGYSNQPQHF | TGTGCCAGCCTGACAGGGACGGGCTATAGCAATCAGCCCCAGCATTTT
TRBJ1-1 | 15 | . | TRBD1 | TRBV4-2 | CASSQDGDRNTEAFF | TGTGCCAGCAGCCAAGATGGGGACAGGAACACTGAAGCTTTCTTT
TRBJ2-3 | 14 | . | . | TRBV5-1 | CASSEPGGTDTQYF | TGCGCCAGCAGCGAGCCCGGGGGTACAGATACGCAGTATTTT
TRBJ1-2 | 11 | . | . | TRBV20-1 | CSVGVTDGYTF | TGCAGTGTTGGTGTAACTGATGGCTACACCTTC
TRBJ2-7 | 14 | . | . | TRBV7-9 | CASSLVVNSYEQYF | TGTGCCAGCAGCTTAGTTGTCAACTCCTACGAGCAGTACTTC
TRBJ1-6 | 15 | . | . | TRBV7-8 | CASSPVGIENSPLHF | TGTGCCAGCAGCCCAGTTGGAATAGAGAATTCACCCCTCCACTTT
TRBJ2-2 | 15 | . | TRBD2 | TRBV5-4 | CASSFRTSGAGELFF | TGTGCCAGCAGCTTCCGGACTAGCGGGGCCGGGGAGCTGTTTTTT
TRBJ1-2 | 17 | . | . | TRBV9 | CASSGPEGRRPNYGYTF | TGTGCCAGCAGTGGGCCAGAGGGACGGCGCCCTAACTATGGCTACACCTTC
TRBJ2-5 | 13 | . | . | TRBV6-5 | CASSYQESETQYF | TGTGCCAGCAGTTATCAAGAATCGGAGACCCAGTACTTC
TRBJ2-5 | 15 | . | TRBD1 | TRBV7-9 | CASSNRTGRQETQYF | TGTGCCAGCAGCAACCGGACAGGTAGACAAGAGACCCAGTACTTC
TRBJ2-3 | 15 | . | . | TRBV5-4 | CASSFRTGSTDTQYF | TGTGCCAGCAGCTTTCGTACGGGAAGCACAGATACGCAGTATTTT
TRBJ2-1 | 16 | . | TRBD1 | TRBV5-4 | CASSLVGQGAYNEQFF | TGTGCCAGCAGCTTGGTGGGACAGGGGGCGTACAATGAGCAGTTCTTC
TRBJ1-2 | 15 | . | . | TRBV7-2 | CASSLGPALKDGYTF | TGTGCCAGCAGCTTAGGACCAGCACTCAAAGATGGCTACACCTTC
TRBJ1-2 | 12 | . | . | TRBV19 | CASSMNQGGYTF | TGTGCCAGTAGTATGAATCAGGGTGGCTACACCTTC
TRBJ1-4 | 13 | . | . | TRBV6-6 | CATSRGGVEKLFF | TGTGCCACCTCAAGGGGGGGGGTTGAAAAACTGTTTTTT
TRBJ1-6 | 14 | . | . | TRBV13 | CASSFSSRGSPLHF | TGTGCCAGCAGCTTTAGTTCGCGAGGTTCACCCCTCCACTTT
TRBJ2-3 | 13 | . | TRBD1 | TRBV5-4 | CASSLDRADTQYF | TGTGCCAGCAGCTTAGACAGGGCAGATACGCAGTATTTT
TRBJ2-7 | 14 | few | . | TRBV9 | CASSVGRRSYEQYF | TGTGCCAGCAGCGTAGGCAGACGCTCCTACGAGCAGTACTTC
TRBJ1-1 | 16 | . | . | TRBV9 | CASSEVQTKGNTEAFF | TGTGCCAGCAGCGAGGTCCAGACCAAAGGGAACACTGAAGCTTTCTTT
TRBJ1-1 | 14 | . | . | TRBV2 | CASSGWDMNTEAFF | TGTGCCAGCAGTGGTTGGGACATGAACACTGAAGCTTTCTTT
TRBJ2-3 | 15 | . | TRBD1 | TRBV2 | CASRTGRVNTDTQYF | TGTGCCAGCAGGACAGGGCGAGTCAACACAGATACGCAGTATTTT
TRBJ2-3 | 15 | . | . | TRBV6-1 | CASISQGASTDTQYF | TGTGCCAGCATATCTCAAGGGGCAAGCACAGATACGCAGTATTTT
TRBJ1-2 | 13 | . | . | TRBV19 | CASSIDRNYGYTF | TGTGCCAGTAGTATTGACAGAAACTATGGCTACACCTTC
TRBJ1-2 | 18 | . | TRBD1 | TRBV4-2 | CASTPRGPGTGEYYGYTF | TGTGCCAGCACCCCAAGGGGCCCTGGGACAGGGGAGTACTATGGCTACACCTTC
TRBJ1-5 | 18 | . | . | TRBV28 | CASSFYQKGRQGNQPQHF | TGTGCCAGCAGTTTCTACCAAAAGGGTAGGCAGGGGAATCAGCCCCAGCATTTT
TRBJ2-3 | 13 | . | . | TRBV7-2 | CASSIGVPDTQYF | TGTGCCAGCAGCATCGGGGTTCCAGATACGCAGTATTTT
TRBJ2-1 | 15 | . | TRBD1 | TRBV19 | CASKPGQGNYNEQFF | TGTGCCAGTAAACCGGGACAGGGTAACTACAATGAGCAGTTCTTC
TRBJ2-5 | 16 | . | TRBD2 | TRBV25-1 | CASSELGTSLEETQYF | TGTGCCAGCAGTGAACTAGGGACTAGCCTCGAGGAGACCCAGTACTTC
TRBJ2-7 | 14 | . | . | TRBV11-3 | CASSLGGYLNEQYF | TGTGCCAGCAGCTTAGGGGGGTACTTGAACGAGCAGTACTTC
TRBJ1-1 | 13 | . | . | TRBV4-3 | CASSQDGGVEAFF | TGCGCCAGCAGCCAAGATGGTGGGGTCGAAGCTTTCTTT
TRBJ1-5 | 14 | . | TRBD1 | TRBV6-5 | CASSTGQEGQPQHF | TGTGCCAGCAGTACCGGACAGGAGGGGCAGCCCCAGCATTTT
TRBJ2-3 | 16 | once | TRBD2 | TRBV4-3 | CASSQDGAGSTDTQYF | TGCGCCAGCAGCCAAGATGGAGCGGGGAGCACAGATACGCAGTATTTT
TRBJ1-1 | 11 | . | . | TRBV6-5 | CASMGPREAFF | TGTGCCAGCATGGGACCCAGGGAGGCTTTCTTT
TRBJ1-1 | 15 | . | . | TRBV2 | CASSEAVRGNTEAFF | TGTGCCAGCAGTGAAGCGGTCAGGGGGAACACTGAAGCTTTCTTT
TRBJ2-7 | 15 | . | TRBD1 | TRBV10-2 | CASSEREGQVYEQYF | TGCGCCAGCAGTGAAAGAGAGGGACAGGTCTACGAGCAGTACTTC
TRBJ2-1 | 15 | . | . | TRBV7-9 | CASSLVGASHNEQFF | TGTGCCAGCAGCTTGGTGGGGGCCTCCCACAATGAGCAGTTCTTC
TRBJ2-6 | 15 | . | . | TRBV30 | CAWSVGLAGANVLTF | TGTGCCTGGAGTGTAGGTTTAGCTGGGGCCAACGTCCTGACTTTC